This TCR beta chain was retrieved from a study of shared clonotypes between healthy human individuals. Looking at the study overall: The donor pool was made up of two women and a few men aged 18 to 49.

Study-wide results and limits: When naive CD4 clonotypes were compared across a handful of donors, about 4.8% were shared. Collection of samples was limited to blood; tissue repertoires likely differ.

It was CD45RO-negative cells, positively selected for CCR7, that made up naive CD8 cells, with terminally differentiated effector memory CD45RA+ cells excluded. Within Nashville, Tennessee resided all donors, each a Caucasian adult. V was trimmed by 5 bases and J by 4 bases, leaving 12 bases between them. This CDR3 has 13 residues. Germline CDR1 reads SGHDT; CDR2 reads YYEEEE. TCRdb keeps only in-frame clones here, not all; method: immunoSEQ multiplex PCR. The sample yields about 2.1 million clones, around 93% seen once. Note on this clone: Its cognate antigen is unknown.

The material sequenced was naive CD8+ T cells from PBMCs. This chain connects TRBV5-6 to TRBJ2-5; no clear D. The receptor comes from a man aged 18 to 30 in good health. Some clones in this sample may be carry-over from other donors' samples. Here the CDR3 DNA reads TGTGCCAGCAGTACAAGATCTGGAGAGACCCAGTACTTC. Translation gives CASSTRSGETQYF. Together with reference TRBV5-6 and TRBJ2-5, the CDR3 gives the full variable domain: DAGVTQSPTHLIKTRGQQVTLRCSPKSGHDTVSWYQQALGQGPQFIFQYYEEEERQRGNFPDRFSGHQFPNYSSELNVNALLLGDSALYLCASSTRSGETQYFGPGTRLLVL.